This T cell receptor beta chain was found in a study of OX40 agonist ivuxolimab in advanced cancers. Study background: The patients got ivuxolimab, which is an agonistic anti-OX40 (CD134) antibody.

Germline V lookup: CDR1 MGHRA, CDR2 YSYEKL. Unmatched junction bases numbered 4, after V lost 0 bases and J lost 3 bases. The CDR3 is made up of 15 amino acids. Method: immunoSEQ multiplex PCR; TCRdb's copy keeps in-frame clones and lacks some. Of 35,000 to 50,000 clones listed, 88% are singletons. About this clone itself: Its antigen remains unknown.

General study results and limits: Compared with CD4+, CD8+ T cells on average had more expanded clones.

The chain combines TRBV4-1 with TRBJ1-1; TRBD1 matches 7 bases. The TCR comes from an adult with an advanced solid tumor such as melanoma, head and neck, liver or kidney cancer. The specimen was CD4+ or CD8+ T cells sorted from blood, collected in a trial of the OX40 agonist ivuxolimab. The CDR3 region is CASSQDGTADTEAFF. As DNA, the CDR3 is TGCGCCAGCAGCCAAGATGGGACAGCGGACACTGAAGCTTTCTTT.